This TCR beta chain was captured by sequencing in a study of response to subunit inactivated influenza vaccine. The V and J ends lost 5 bases and 3 bases respectively, with 8 bases between them. The CDR3 is 13 amino acids. The germline CDR1 and CDR2 sequences are SNHLY and FYNNEI. On this clonotype: The antigen remains undetermined.

Study observations and caveats: Each seasonal influenza vaccination recruits few new T cells, the authors suggested.

TCRdb called the RT-PCR reads again in MiXCR, with one record for every CDR3 protein. The sample shows roughly 700,000 distinct CDR3 sequences, about 15% of them seen only once. The sample was PBMCs from blood, taken 14 to 15 days before vaccination. The chain recombines TRBV2 with TRBJ2-1, with a possible D match to TRBD2 (5 bases). This sequence originates from a man aged 45-65 years who received an inactivated influenza vaccine. Here the CDR3 DNA reads TGTGCCAGCAGTTACGGGGACTACAATGAGCAGTTCTTC. This codes for CASSYGDYNEQFF.